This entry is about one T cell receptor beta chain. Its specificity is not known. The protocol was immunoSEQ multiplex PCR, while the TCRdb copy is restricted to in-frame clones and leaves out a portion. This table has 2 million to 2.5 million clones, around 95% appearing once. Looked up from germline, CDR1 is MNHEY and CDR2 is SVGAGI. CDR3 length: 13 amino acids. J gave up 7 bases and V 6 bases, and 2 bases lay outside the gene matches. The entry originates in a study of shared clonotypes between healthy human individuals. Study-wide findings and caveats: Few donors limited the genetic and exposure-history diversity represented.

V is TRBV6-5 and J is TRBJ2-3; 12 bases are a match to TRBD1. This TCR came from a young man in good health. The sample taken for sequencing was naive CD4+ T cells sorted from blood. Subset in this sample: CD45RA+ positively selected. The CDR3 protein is CASRGQGANTQYF. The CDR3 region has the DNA TGTGCCAGCAGGGGACAGGGGGCAAATACGCAGTATTTT.